This TCR beta chain was profiled in a study of blood T cell repertoires in COVID-19. Across the whole study: The United States, Italy and Spain supplied acute and convalescent COVID-19 samples. The cDNA or gDNA used as material had been derived from T cells, B-cell-depleted T cells, or PBMCs.

This CDR3 comprises 13 residues. Deletions cut 6 bases from V and 5 bases from J, with 11 bases between. Germline-derived CDR1 and CDR2 are LNHDA and SQIVND (reference sequence). The authors' processing: Reference gene primer amplification gave nucleated cell count estimates. Clones were read by immunoSEQ multiplex PCR, and TCRdb kept only the in-frame ones, dropping some. That table gives V, J and clone size, and the DNA gave D and trimming. Of 250,000 to 350,000 clones listed, 80% to 90% were seen once; the top ten hold around 8%. The chain recombines TRBV19 with TRBJ1-3, with D perhaps TRBD1 (6 bases). This sequence originates from a woman aged 45-65 years who had recovered from COVID-19. The sequenced sample consisted of peripheral blood. CDR3 loop: CASSIQGRNTIYF. In DNA form, the CDR3 reads TGTGCCAGTAGCATCCAGGGGAGAAACACCATATATTTT. The full variable domain, its missing parts supplied by reference TRBV19 and TRBJ1-3, is DGGITQSPKYLFRKEGQNVTLSCEQNLNHDAMYWYRQDPGQGLRLIYYSQIVNDFQKGDIAEGYSVSREKKESFPLTVTSAQKNPTAFYLCASSIQGRNTIYFGEGSWLTVV.